This TCR beta chain was found in a study of lymphopenia after photon versus proton radiotherapy (dated by TCRdb to between 2018 and 2020). With regard to the full study: The immunological effects of photon versus proton radiation therapy were compared in patients with gastrointestinal tumors who developed high-grade lymphopenia. The approximately 20 patients in the cohort had gastrointestinal tumors, were treated with either photon or proton therapy, and subsequently developed lymphopenia. The study was designed to characterize how the impact on the immune system differs between the two radiation modalities.

The full study reports these points: During treatment, patients who received photon therapy lost naive T cells and TCR diversity and gained effector/memory populations, whereas patients who received proton therapy remained relatively stable. After the lymphocyte count nadir, repertoires from photon-treated patients showed oligoclonal expansion, particularly of CD8+ Temra cells, and this expansion drove the decline in diversity. The survival association was assessed only in patients who died, and better survival with proton therapy was presented by the authors as a possibility rather than a demonstrated result. Across the cohort, an inverse correlation was found between a larger post-nadir drop in TCR diversity and overall survival time among patients who died.

V ends up 5 bases short and J 5 bases short, with an unmatched junction base count of 5. From the cysteine up to the phenylalanine, the CDR3 has a length of 14 residues. Only the CDR3 region is kept as DNA, spanning 42 bases read in frame from base 1. Looking up the germline V gene yields CDR1 SGHTA and CDR2 FQGNSA. The library was made by the immunoSEQ multiplex PCR assay. T cell repertoires were profiled by deep sequencing of rearranged TCR beta loci, alongside multiparametric flow cytometry. In its TCRdb copy, this immuneACCESS table keeps in-frame sequences only and misses some clones. Where compared with another copy, unresolved V genes explain less than half of these, and the others have no known cause. The sample profile shows 68,000 or so clones; around 90% of them were found once. 2.9% of the sample is held by the ten biggest clonotypes. This clone was seen more than once but under ten times. It lacks a known antigen. The input lacks base qualities; no much larger clone sits a single base away.

This clonotype was sampled from a woman aged 70-85 years with pancreatic cancer. The receptor chain draws on TRBV7-2 and TRBJ1-4, with 7 bases in between that match TRBD1. Sequences were derived from peripheral blood, sampled from a patient treated with photon-based radiotherapy. The encoded CDR3 is CASSPDRDNEKLFF. DNA sequence: TGTGCCAGCAGCCCCGACAGGGACAATGAAAAACTGTTTTTT.